What follows is one T cell receptor beta chain and its context. The antigen is unknown. This sample is part of a study of T-cell memory formation after mild COVID-19. At the level of the study: Among the donors, TCR clusters were largely specific to each donor.

A single record per CDR3 protein comes from TCRdb applying MiXCR to the 5' RACE reads. The table has 200,000 to 250,000 distinct CDR3 sequences, over 9.5% seen once. Study results and limitations: Clones from the second wave (peaking day 37) had unconfirmed SARS-CoV-2 specificity. Later expanders leaned CD4+, whereas clones that contracted between day 15 and 85 were balanced CD4/CD8.

Germline assignment: CDR1 SGHRS and CDR2 YFSETQ. Trimming shortened V by 2 bases and J by 1 base, and 9 bases separated the two germline ends. The CDR3 extends over 14 amino acids. V usage is TRBV5-1 and J usage is TRBJ1-1; D is uncertain. Sequencing was performed on PBMCs or a T cell subset sorted from them (not recorded which). The sequence was collected from a man between 18 and 35 years old who had mild COVID-19 (a few samples of this study predate the infection). Cell type and time point are not known. In DNA, the CDR3 is TGCGCCAGCAGCTTTTCCCCCCAGAACACTGAAGCTTTCTTT. It codes for CASSFSPQNTEAFF.